This T cell receptor beta chain was profiled in a study of blood T cell repertoires in COVID-19. Libraries were prepared by immunoSEQ multiplex PCR; TCRdb keeps only in-frame clonotypes and omits some of them. The table records some 220,000 clones, more than 65% of them present only once. CDR1 and CDR2 from the germline V gene are MNHEY and SMNVEV (reference sequence). CDR3 size: 16 residues. Deletions cut 8 bases from V and 5 bases from J, with 19 bases between. Sequenced input: peripheral blood. The TCR was taken from a woman aged 55-75 years with acute or convalescent COVID-19. The chain uses TRBV27 and TRBJ1-6, with unresolved D. CDR3 residues: CASRRAGLKNNSPLHF. The CDR3 DNA is TGTGCCAGCCGCCGAGCCGGACTCAAGAATAATTCACCCCTCCACTTT.